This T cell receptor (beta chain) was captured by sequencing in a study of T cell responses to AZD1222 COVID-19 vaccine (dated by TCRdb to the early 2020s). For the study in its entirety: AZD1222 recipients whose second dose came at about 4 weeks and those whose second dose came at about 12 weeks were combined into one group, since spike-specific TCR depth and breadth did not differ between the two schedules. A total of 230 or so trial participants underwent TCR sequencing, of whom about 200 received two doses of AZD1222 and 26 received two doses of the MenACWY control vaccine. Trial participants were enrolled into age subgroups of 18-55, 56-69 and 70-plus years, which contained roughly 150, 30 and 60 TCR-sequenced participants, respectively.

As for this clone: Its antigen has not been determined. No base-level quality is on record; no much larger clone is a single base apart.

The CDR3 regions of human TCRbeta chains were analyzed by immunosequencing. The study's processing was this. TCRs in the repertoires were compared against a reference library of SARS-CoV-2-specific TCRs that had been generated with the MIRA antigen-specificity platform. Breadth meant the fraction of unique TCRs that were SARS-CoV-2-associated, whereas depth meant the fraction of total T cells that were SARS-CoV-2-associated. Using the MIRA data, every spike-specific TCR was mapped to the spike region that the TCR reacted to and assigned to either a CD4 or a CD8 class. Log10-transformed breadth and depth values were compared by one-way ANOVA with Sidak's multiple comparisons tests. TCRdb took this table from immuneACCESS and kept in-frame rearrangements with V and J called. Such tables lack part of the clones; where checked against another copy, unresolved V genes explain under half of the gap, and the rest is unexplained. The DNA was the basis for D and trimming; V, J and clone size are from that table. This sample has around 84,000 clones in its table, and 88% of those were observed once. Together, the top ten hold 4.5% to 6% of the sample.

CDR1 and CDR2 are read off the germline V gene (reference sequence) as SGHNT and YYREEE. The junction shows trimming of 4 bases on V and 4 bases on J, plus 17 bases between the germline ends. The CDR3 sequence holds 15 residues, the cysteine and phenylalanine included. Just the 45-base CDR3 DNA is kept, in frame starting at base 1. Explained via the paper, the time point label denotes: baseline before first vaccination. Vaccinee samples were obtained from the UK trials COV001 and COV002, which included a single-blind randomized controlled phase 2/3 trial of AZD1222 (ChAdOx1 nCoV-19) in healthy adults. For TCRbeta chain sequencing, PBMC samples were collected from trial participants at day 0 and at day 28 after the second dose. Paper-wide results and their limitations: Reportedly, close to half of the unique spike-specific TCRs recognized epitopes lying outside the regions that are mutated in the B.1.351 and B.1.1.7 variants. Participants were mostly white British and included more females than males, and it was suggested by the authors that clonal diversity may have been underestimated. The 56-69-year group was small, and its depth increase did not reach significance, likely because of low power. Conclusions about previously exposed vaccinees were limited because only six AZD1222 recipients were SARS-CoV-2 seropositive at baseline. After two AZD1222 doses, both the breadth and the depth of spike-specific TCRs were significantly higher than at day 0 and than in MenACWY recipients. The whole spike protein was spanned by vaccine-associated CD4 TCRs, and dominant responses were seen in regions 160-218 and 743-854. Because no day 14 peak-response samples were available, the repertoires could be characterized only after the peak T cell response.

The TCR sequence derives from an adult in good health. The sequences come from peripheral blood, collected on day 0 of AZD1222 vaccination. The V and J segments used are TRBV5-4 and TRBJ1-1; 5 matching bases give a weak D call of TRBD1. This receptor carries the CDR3 CASSAGGAGGTEAFF. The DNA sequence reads TGTGCCAGCAGCGCCGGGGGTGCGGGGGGCACTGAAGCTTTCTTT. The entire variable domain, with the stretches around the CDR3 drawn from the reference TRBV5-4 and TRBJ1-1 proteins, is ETGVTQSPTHLIKTRGQQVTLRCSSQSGHNTVSWYQQALGQGPQFIFQYYREEENGRGNFPPRFSGLQFPNYSSELNVNALELDDSALYLCASSAGGAGGTEAFFGQGTRLTVV.